This entry describes one TCR beta chain. TCRdb keeps only in-frame clones here, not all; method: immunoSEQ multiplex PCR. In the table there are more than 100,000 clones, roughly 90% of which are singletons. This record belongs to a study of control samples from healthy donors and cancer patients. Trimming took off 1 base at V and 1 base at J, with 11 bases between the two ends. This CDR3 has 16 residues. CDR1 is SGHVS, CDR2 FQNEAQ, per germline. The receptor's source is a woman younger than 30 in good health. The sample taken for sequencing was blood. The chain links TRBV7-8 to TRBJ1-5; D is undetermined. CDR3 DNA: TGTGCCAGCAGCTTAGTAGGTAGGGAGAGCAATCAGCCCCAGCATTTT. Encoded protein: CASSLVGRESNQPQHF.